This TCR beta chain was obtained from a study of regulatory T cells in long-lasting Graves disease. About the research overall: Freshly diagnosed Graves' patients had used antithyroid drugs for under 3 months.

For TCR beta, libraries came from iRepertoire HTBI primers and Arm-PCR of CDR3 regions. TCRdb processed the multiplex PCR reads anew with MiXCR; each CDR3 protein has one entry. This table holds 400,000 to 450,000 distinct CDR3 sequences, 16% found once. Germline CDR1 GTSNPN, CDR2 SVGIG (reference sequence). The CDR3 loop spans 13 amino acids. Trimming removed 0 bases from V and 8 bases from J, with 13 bases in between. Study findings and constraints: Persistent disease preferred TRBV28, TRBJ1-2 and TRBJ2-5; new disease, TRBV20-1 and TRBJ2-1.

Time point reported: newly diagnosed GD, antithyroid drugs for less than 3 months. From PBMCs, RNA was extracted and then used to make the TCR library. This clonotype was seen a handful of times. Antigen unknown. These records were also assigned to another study, of T cells in Graves' hyperthyroidism and ophthalmopathy. Turning to that study: Appearing also in blood were most of the thyroid clonotypes expanded above 0.001.

The receptor comes from a woman aged 25 to 39 with Graves disease. This chain connects TRBV30 to TRBJ1-2; D gene unclear. The sequencing used peripheral blood mononuclear cells (PBMCs), collected at new diagnosis, from a patient treated with antithyroid drugs. The CDR3 spells CAWSVTPVGGYTF. The CDR3 bases are TGTGCCTGGAGTGTGACTCCCGTCGGGGGCTACACCTTC.